These 14 T cell receptor beta chains came from one sample sequenced in a study of blood T cell repertoires in COVID-19. Sequenced by immunoSEQ multiplex PCR; TCRdb stores in-frame clones only, minus some. The sample consists of a few hundred thousand clones, roughly 83% of them appearing once. What was sequenced was peripheral blood. These receptor sequences come from a man aged 80 or over with acute or convalescent COVID-19.

This clone was detected once. The chain couples TRBV7-8 to TRBJ2-7; no definite D call. V was cut by 2 bases and J by 0 bases, with 8 bases left in between. This CDR3 contains 14 residues. CDR1 and CDR2 (germline): SGHVS, FQNEAQ. For the CDR3, the DNA is TGTGCCAGCAGCTTACAATCTAGCTCCTACGAGCAGTACTTC. This codes for CASSLQSSSYEQYF.

CDR3 bases: TGTGCCAGCAGCCAAGGAGGTCAGGGGTTCTACGAGCAGTACTTC. It codes for CASSQGGQGFYEQYF. The chain couples TRBV3-1 (or the pseudogene TRBV3-2) to TRBJ2-7, with TRBD1 as a possible D gene (6 bases). V was cut by 1 base and J by 3 bases, with 13 bases left in between. The CDR3 totals 15 residues. CDR1 LGHDT and CDR2 YNNKEL come from the germline V gene (reference sequence).

The chain joins TRBV4-3 to TRBJ2-3; 7 bases map to TRBD2. Germline loops: CDR1 LGHNA, CDR2 YSLEER. J lost 0 bases, V lost 1 base, and 10 bases had no gene match. The CDR3 consists of 18 residues. In DNA, the CDR3 is TGCGCCAGCAGCCAAGTTGGGAGCGGGATAGCTAGCACAGATACGCAGTATTTT. Amino acid sequence: CASSQVGSGIASTDTQYF.

This rearrangement joins TRBV28 to TRBJ1-5; 9 bases fit TRBD1. With 8 bases clipped from V and 6 bases from J, the junction kept 8 bases outside the gene matches. The CDR3 sequence is 14 residues long. From germline, CDR1 is MDHEN and CDR2 SYDVKM. CDR3: CASGTNRGRQPQHF. CDR3 coding DNA: TGTGCCAGCGGGACCAACAGGGGGCGTCAGCCCCAGCATTTT. The full variable domain, rest sourced from reference TRBV28 and TRBJ1-5, is DVKVTQSSRYLVKRTGEKVFLECVQDMDHENMFWYRQDPGLGLRLIYFSYDVKMKEKGDIPEGYSVSREKKERFSLILESASTNQTSMYLCASGTNRGRQPQHFGDGTRLSIL.

The chain uses TRBV10-3 and TRBJ2-7; 7 nucleotides match TRBD1. The ends lost 6 bases at V and 7 bases at J; junction bases unmatched: 6. Germline V CDR1 and CDR2: ENHRY, SYGVKD. The CDR3 sequence is 12 residues long. The CDR3 protein is CAIRDRLREQYF. The CDR3 nucleotides are TGTGCCATCAGGGACAGGCTACGAGAGCAGTACTTC.

The V and J genes are TRBV28 and TRBJ2-5, with 7 nucleotides matching TRBD1. In germline, CDR1 is MDHEN, CDR2 SYDVKM. With V trimmed by 4 bases and J by 8 bases, 10 bases remained unmatched. This CDR3 region has 14 residues. The CDR3 here is CASSSGTVRGTQYF. The CDR3 nucleotides read TGTGCCAGCAGTTCCGGGACAGTAAGGGGTACCCAGTACTTC.

This clone was counted once. The V and J genes are TRBV6-1 and TRBJ1-5; D is uncertain. V lost 3 bases to trimming and J lost 0 bases, with 15 bases between them. The CDR3 is made up of 17 amino acids. The germline V gene encodes CDR1 MNHNS and CDR2 SASEGT. CDR3 bases: TGTGCCAGCAGTGAGTACAGTTTTGTCCTTAGCAATCAGCCCCAGCATTTT. Amino acid sequence: CASSEYSFVLSNQPQHF.

This clone was seen a few times. The chain couples TRBV3-1 (or the pseudogene TRBV3-2) to TRBJ2-7; the match to TRBD2 covers 7 bases. The CDR3 loop spans 15 amino acids. The trim removed 1 base at V and 2 bases at J, leaving 5 bases unmatched. Germline CDR1 reads LGHDT; CDR2 reads YNNKEL (reference sequence). The CDR3 DNA is TGTGCCAGCAGCCAAGTATCACTAGCGCCCTACGAGCAGTACTTC. The encoded protein is CASSQVSLAPYEQYF.

This clone was counted a few times. The chain recombines TRBV5-5 with TRBJ2-2; possible D gene TRBD2, 6 bases. The length of the CDR3 is 16 residues. In germline, CDR1 is SGHKS, CDR2 YYEKEE (reference sequence). The V gene lost 5 bases and the J gene lost 1 base, with 15 bases spanning the gap. The CDR3 sequence: CASSRDFRGNTGELFF. In nucleotides, the CDR3 is TGTGCCAGCAGTCGGGACTTTAGGGGGAACACCGGGGAGCTGTTTTTT.

The CDR3 DNA reads TGTGCCAGCAGCTTAGTCCGAGATCAGCCCCAGCATTTT. This codes for CASSLVRDQPQHF. The chain links TRBV11-2 to TRBJ1-5; no definite D call. Germline CDR1 and CDR2: SGHAT and FQNNGV. V was clipped by 1 base and J by 5 bases, with 6 bases between them. This CDR3 is built from 13 residues. Looking up the rest from reference TRBV11-2 and TRBJ1-5 gives the full variable domain: EAGVAQSPRYKIIEKRQSVAFWCNPISGHATLYWYQQILGQGPKLLIQFQNNGVVDDSQLPKDRFSAERLKGVDSTLKIQPAKLEDSAVYLCASSLVRDQPQHFGDGTRLSIL.

As concerns this clone: One junction end disagrees with the germline gene, perhaps due to a read error. The chain has TRBV28 and TRBJ1-2, with a tentative D call TRBD1 (6 bases). Germline V gene sequence: CDR1 MDHEN, CDR2 SYDVKM. The CDR3 covers 16 residues. This CDR3 is CASSLSIPQGTYGYTF. The CDR3 DNA reads as TGTGCCAGCAGCTTATCAATCCCCCAGGGGACCTATGGCTACACCTTC.

This clone was detected once. The rearrangement links TRBV21-1 to TRBJ1-4; the DNA was not used to check the table's D call, TRBD1. TRBV21-1 is listed as a pseudogene. The length of the CDR3 is 16 residues. This chain's CDR3 is CASSDQGDRGNEKLFF. The CDR3 coding sequence is TGTGCCAGCAGCGACCAGGGGGACAGGGGGAATGAAAAACTGTTTTTT.

This sequence joins TRBV7-8 and TRBJ2-2; 7 bases are a match to TRBD2. V was pared by 5 bases and J by 2 bases, with 11 bases of the junction left unmatched. CDR3 length: 17 residues. Germline V gene sequence: CDR1 SGHVS, CDR2 FQNEAQ. CDR3 DNA sequence: TGTGCCAGCAGCACTAGGACTAGTCCCCCTAACACCGGGGAGCTGTTTTTT. Translated: CASSTRTSPPNTGELFF.

V usage is TRBV12-3 or TRBV12-4 and J usage is TRBJ2-1, with 7 bases matching TRBD2. The length of the CDR3 is 13 residues. V was clipped by 4 bases and J by 14 bases; unmatched bases: 11. In DNA, the CDR3 is TGTGCCAGCAGTTCAATGGGGGGGGGTTCGGAGTTCTTC. Translating it yields CASSSMGGGSEFF.